The entry that follows covers one TCR beta chain sequence. What it binds is unknown. Profiled with immunoSEQ multiplex PCR; TCRdb holds only in-frame clones, not every one. The sample yields more than 55,000 clones, around nine tenths seen once. The sample belongs to a study of OX40 agonist ivuxolimab in advanced cancers. Study-level background: The study reported partial responses in three patients: one hepatocellular carcinoma, two cutaneous melanoma.

Findings of the study overall: Expanded clones tended on average to be more numerous among CD8+ T cells than CD4+. Partial responders treated at 0.1-3.0 mg/kg exhibited clonal expansion among the lowest measured. The study observed clonal expansion of CD4+ and CD8+ blood T cells by week 6 at 0.1 to 3.0 mg/kg.

The CDR3 spans 15 residues. The V gene's germline CDR1 is MNHEY and CDR2 SMNVEV (reference sequence). With 5 bases removed from V and 8 bases from J, the gap between germline ends came to 19 bases. Material: CD4+ or CD8+ T cells sorted from blood, obtained in a trial of the OX40 agonist ivuxolimab. V usage is TRBV27 and J usage is TRBJ2-1; D remains unclear. This receptor was taken from an adult with an advanced solid tumor such as melanoma, head and neck, liver or kidney cancer. Written as DNA, the CDR3 is TGTGCCAGCAGTCCCACAAGGATCATCTTCCATGAGCAGTTCTTC. Translating it yields CASSPTRIIFHEQFF.